This T cell receptor (beta chain) comes out of a study of post-analysis software for immune sequencing data. Study-level information: The study covered relapsing-remitting, secondary progressive and progressive-relapsing courses of multiple sclerosis.

This clonotype was recorded only once. The antigen remains unidentified. Prepared TCR beta cDNA libraries contained unique molecular identifiers. Input populations of about 0.85 to 11 million T cells gave rise to about 480,000 cDNA molecules. From the PCR reads, TCRdb called clonotypes with MiXCR, one entry per CDR3 protein. The table records hundreds of thousands of distinct CDR3 sequences, roughly 50% of them present only once. The CDR3 runs to 18 residues. Germline V gene sequence: CDR1 GTSNPN, CDR2 SVGIG (reference sequence). Findings and caveats of the study: Comparison with controls showed significantly lower normalized Chao1 diversity in multiple sclerosis patients. Included in a set of about five TRBV segments more frequent in patients than controls were TRBV5-6, TRBV5-1 and TRBV20-1. Samples prepared in the same batch strongly co-clustered by F measure.

The sample was blood. This sequence was found in a girl aged 10 to 17 with multiple sclerosis. V and J are TRBV30 and TRBJ2-5; TRBD1 matches at 7 bases. The J call may be incorrect, as the DNA end agrees better with TRBJ2-7. CDR3: CACTPDRVLNPRSYEQYF. DNA of the CDR3: TGTGCCTGTACGCCTGACAGGGTACTGAACCCTAGGTCCTACGAGCAGTACTTC.